This entry lists 14 T cell receptor beta chains sequenced from one sample in a study of control samples from healthy donors and cancer patients. Clones were read by immunoSEQ multiplex PCR, and TCRdb kept only the in-frame ones, dropping some. The sample carries about 50,000 clones, around nine tenths recorded once. Sequencing was done on a sample of PBMCs. Every receptor here comes from a man aged 45-65 years with head and neck cancer.

V and J are TRBV6-5 and TRBJ2-7; D may be TRBD1 or TRBD2 (5 bases each). Deletions cut 6 bases from V and 0 bases from J, with 15 bases between. CDR1 is MNHEY and CDR2 is SVGAGI in the germline V gene. The CDR3 contains 15 residues. CDR3 bases: TGTGCCAGCAGAGTGACGTGGGGGTCCTCCTACGAGCAGTACTTC. Amino acids: CASRVTWGSSYEQYF.

The chain couples TRBV27 to TRBJ2-7, with a possible D match to TRBD1 (5 bases). CDR1 MNHEY and CDR2 SMNVEV come from the germline V gene (reference sequence). CDR3 length equals 14 residues. Between the trimmed V and J ends, which lost 3 bases and 0 bases, there was a span of 9 bases. The CDR3 reads CASSFATDSYEQYF. The CDR3 bases are TGTGCCAGCAGTTTCGCGACAGACTCCTACGAGCAGTACTTC.

This sequence joins TRBV3-1 (or the pseudogene TRBV3-2) and TRBJ2-5; no clear D. Germline CDR1 LGHDT, CDR2 YNNKEL (reference sequence). The CDR3 totals 12 residues. The V end was cut by 1 base, the J end by 4 bases, with 4 bases between. DNA for the CDR3: TGTGCCAGCAGCCAAGGTGGAGAGACCCAGTACTTC. Translation gives CASSQGGETQYF.

V gene TRBV9 combines with J gene TRBJ1-6, with 9 nucleotides matching TRBD1. The CDR3 totals 15 residues. From germline, CDR1 is SGDLS and CDR2 YYNGEE. V was pared by 3 bases and J by 11 bases, with 9 bases of the junction left unmatched. CDR3 region: CASSGNSGQGAPLHF. CDR3 nucleotides: TGTGCCAGCAGCGGAAACTCGGGACAGGGAGCACCCCTCCACTTT.

The chain carries TRBV7-6 and TRBJ2-1; TRBD1 matches 10 bases. Germline CDR1 reads SGHVS; CDR2 reads FNYEAQ. The CDR3 spans 16 residues. V dropped 5 bases and J dropped 6; count of bases not matched to a gene: 10. The CDR3 DNA follows: TGTGCCAGCAGCGGACACCGGGACAGGGGTCCCAATGAGCAGTTCTTC. Translating gives CASSGHRDRGPNEQFF.

V gene TRBV9 combines with J gene TRBJ1-2; D gene uncertain. V was clipped by 3 bases and J by 7 bases, with 16 bases between them. CDR1 is SGDLS, CDR2 YYNGEE, per germline. The CDR3 loop spans 14 amino acids. CDR3 region: CASSAKASAGGYTF. The CDR3 DNA is TGTGCCAGCAGCGCGAAGGCCTCGGCAGGTGGCTACACCTTC.

The J gene is TRBJ2-1, the V gene TRBV15, with D unresolved. This CDR3 comprises 13 residues. V was trimmed by 5 bases and J by 5 bases, leaving 10 bases between them. Germline CDR1 is LNHNV and CDR2 is YYDKDF (reference sequence). The CDR3 nucleotides read TGTGCCACCAGCGCCCCTAGGAACAATGAGCAGTTCTTC. This codes for CATSAPRNNEQFF.

This rearrangement joins TRBV5-4 to TRBJ2-7; 10 bases match TRBD2. Germline CDR1 reads SGHNT; CDR2 reads YYREEE (reference sequence). V lost 5 bases, J lost 2 bases, and 7 bases stayed unmatched. The CDR3 contains 15 residues. The CDR3 region has the DNA TGTGCCAGCAGAGCTCGTAGCGGGGGGCCCTACGAGCAGTACTTC. Translated: CASRARSGGPYEQYF.

The rearrangement joins TRBV5-8 to TRBJ2-1; D remains ambiguous. V was trimmed by 0 bases and J by 6 bases, leaving 13 bases between them. This CDR3 contains 15 residues. Germline V gene data show CDR1 as SGHTS and CDR2 as YDEGEE. CDR3 region: CASSLVGSPANEQFF. The CDR3 DNA reads as TGTGCCAGCAGCTTGGTCGGGTCCCCTGCCAATGAGCAGTTCTTC.

In nucleotides, the CDR3 is TGTGCCTGGAGTGCTAGGACAGACTACAATGAGCAGTTCTTC. Its translation: CAWSARTDYNEQFF. This chain joins TRBV30 and TRBJ2-1; D is possibly TRBD1 (6 bases). The CDR3 is 14 amino acids. The V gene's germline CDR1 is GTSNPN and CDR2 SVGIG (reference sequence). The V end was cut by 1 base, the J end by 3 bases, with 10 bases between.

This clone was detected once. CDR3 residues: CATSDGTSGADTQYF. In nucleotides, the CDR3 is TGTGCCACCAGTGATGGGACTAGCGGGGCAGATACGCAGTATTTT. This chain uses TRBV24-1 with TRBJ2-3, with TRBD2 matching 13 bases. The germline V gene has CDR1 KGHDR and CDR2 SFDVKD. The CDR3 has 15 residues. Trimming removed 3 bases from V and 4 bases from J; junction bases left unmatched: 0.

The V call is TRBV6-1, the J call TRBJ1-1, with no clear D. From germline, CDR1 is MNHNS and CDR2 SASEGT. The CDR3 sequence is 14 residues long. V lost 3 bases and J lost 3, with 11 bases in between. The CDR3, as DNA: TGTGCCAGCAGTGAGGAGGGCTGGCACACTGAAGCTTTCTTT. The encoded protein is CASSEEGWHTEAFF.

The chain is built from TRBV27 and TRBJ2-7; tentatively, D is TRBD2 (6 bases). V was clipped by 2 bases and J by 2 bases, with 16 bases between them. This CDR3 contains 16 residues. CDR1 and CDR2 (germline): MNHEY, SMNVEV (reference sequence). The CDR3 reads CASSLLGGLVTYEQYF. For the CDR3, the DNA is TGTGCCAGCAGTTTACTTGGAGGGTTGGTTACCTACGAGCAGTACTTC.

CDR3 sequence (DNA): TGTGCCAGCAGCCTAAATCGCGGACGCACAGATACGCAGTATTTT. This sequence encodes CASSLNRGRTDTQYF. The chain combines TRBV6-2 or TRBV6-3 with TRBJ2-3; D is ambiguous. This CDR3 has 15 amino acids. The ends were cut back, 6 bases at V and 1 base at J, with 14 bases in the middle. The germline V gene has CDR1 MNHEY and CDR2 SVGEGT.